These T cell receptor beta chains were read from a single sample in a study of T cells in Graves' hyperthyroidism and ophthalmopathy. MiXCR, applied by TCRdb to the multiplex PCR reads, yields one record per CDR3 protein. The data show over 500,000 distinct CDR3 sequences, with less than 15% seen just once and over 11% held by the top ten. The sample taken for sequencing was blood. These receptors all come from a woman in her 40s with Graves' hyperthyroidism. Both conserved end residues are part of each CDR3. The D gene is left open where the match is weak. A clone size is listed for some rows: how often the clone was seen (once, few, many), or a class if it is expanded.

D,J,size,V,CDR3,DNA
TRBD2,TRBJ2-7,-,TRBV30,CAWSVTSGGEQYF,TGTGCCTGGAGTGTCACTAGCGGTGGGGAGCAGTACTTC
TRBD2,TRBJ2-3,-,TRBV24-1,CATSDFTSGRGFSTDTQYF,TGTGCCACCAGTGATTTCACTAGCGGGAGGGGTTTTAGCACAGATACGCAGTATTTT
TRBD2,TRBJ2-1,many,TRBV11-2,CASSLPAGYNEQFF,TGTGCCAGCAGCTTACCAGCGGGATACAATGAGCAGTTCTTC
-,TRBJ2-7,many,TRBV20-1,CSARDPSGTGEQYF,TGCAGTGCTAGAGATCCGAGTGGTACGGGAGAGCAGTACTTC
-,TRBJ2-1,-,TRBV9,CASSVGVAILYNEQFF,TGTGCCAGCAGCGTAGGGGTGGCCATTCTTTACAATGAGCAGTTCTTC
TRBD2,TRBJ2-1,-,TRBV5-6,CASSNRDRGLAGADEQFF,TGTGCCAGCAGCAACCGGGACAGGGGACTAGCGGGAGCCGATGAGCAGTTCTTC
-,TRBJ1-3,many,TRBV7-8,CASTSGGNTIYF,TGTGCCAGCACTTCAGGAGGAAACACCATATATTTT
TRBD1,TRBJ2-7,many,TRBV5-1,CASSSPGQGLLEQYF,TGCGCCAGCAGCTCTCCGGGACAGGGACTTCTTGAGCAGTACTTC
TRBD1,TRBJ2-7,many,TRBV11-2,CASRERGPSSYEQYF,TGTGCCAGCCGAGAGAGGGGGCCGTCCTCCTACGAGCAGTACTTC
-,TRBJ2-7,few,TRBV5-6,CASSLGFHYEQYF,TGTGCCAGCAGCTTGGGGTTTCACTACGAGCAGTACTTC
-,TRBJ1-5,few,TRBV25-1,CASSEPPPLTEKSNQPQHF,TGTGCCAGCAGTGAGCCCCCCCCCCTTACAGAGAAAAGCAATCAGCCCCAGCATTTT
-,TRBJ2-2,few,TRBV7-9,CASSLVGTENTGELFF,TGTGCCAGCAGCTTAGTGGGGACCGAGAACACCGGGGAGCTGTTTTTT
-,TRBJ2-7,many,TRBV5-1,CASSWDGQGVSGTSHEQYF,TGCGCCAGCAGCTGGGATGGACAGGGGGTATCCGGGACTAGCCACGAGCAGTACTTC
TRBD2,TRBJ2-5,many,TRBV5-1,CASSFAGTSGQNPQETQYF,TGCGCCAGCAGCTTCGCCGGGACTAGCGGCCAAAACCCCCAAGAGACCCAGTACTTC
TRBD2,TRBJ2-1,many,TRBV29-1,CSVPPGLAVSYNEQFF,TGCAGCGTTCCTCCGGGACTAGCGGTCTCCTACAATGAGCAGTTCTTC
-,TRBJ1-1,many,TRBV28,CASSNFWEGAFF,TGTGCCAGCAGCAATTTTTGGGAGGGAGCTTTCTTT
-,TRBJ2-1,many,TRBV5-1,CASTYYNEQFF,TGCGCCAGCACCTACTACAATGAGCAGTTCTTC
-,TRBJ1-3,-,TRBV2,CASSSRTILSSGNTIYF,TGTGCCAGCAGTTCCCGGACCATTCTGAGCTCTGGAAACACCATATATTTT
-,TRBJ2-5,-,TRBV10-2,CASSPDQTQYF,TGCGCCAGCAGCCCGGATCAGACCCAGTACTTC
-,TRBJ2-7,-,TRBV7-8,CASSLGGGPTDEQYF,TGCGCCAGCAGCCTAGGGGGGGGGCCTACAGACGAGCAGTACTTC
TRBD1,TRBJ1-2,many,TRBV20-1,CSATPTGTGIYGYTF,TGCAGTGCTACCCCGACCGGGACAGGGATCTATGGCTACACCTTC
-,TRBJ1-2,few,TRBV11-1,CASSFDPQGTADGYTF,TGTGCCAGCAGCTTCGATCCTCAGGGCACAGCCGATGGCTACACCTTC